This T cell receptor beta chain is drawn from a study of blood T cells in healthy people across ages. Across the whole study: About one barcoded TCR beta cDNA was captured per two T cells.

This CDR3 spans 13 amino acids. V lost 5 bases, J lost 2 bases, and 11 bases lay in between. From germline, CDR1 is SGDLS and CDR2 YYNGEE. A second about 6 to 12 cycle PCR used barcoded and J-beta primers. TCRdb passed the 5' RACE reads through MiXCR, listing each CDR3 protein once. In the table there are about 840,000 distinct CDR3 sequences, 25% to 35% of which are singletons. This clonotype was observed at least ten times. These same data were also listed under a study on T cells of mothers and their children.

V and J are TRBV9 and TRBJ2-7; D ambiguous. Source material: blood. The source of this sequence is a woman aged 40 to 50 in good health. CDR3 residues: CASSRTPTYEQYF. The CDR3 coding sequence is TGTGCCAGCAGTCGGACGCCAACCTACGAGCAGTACTTC.